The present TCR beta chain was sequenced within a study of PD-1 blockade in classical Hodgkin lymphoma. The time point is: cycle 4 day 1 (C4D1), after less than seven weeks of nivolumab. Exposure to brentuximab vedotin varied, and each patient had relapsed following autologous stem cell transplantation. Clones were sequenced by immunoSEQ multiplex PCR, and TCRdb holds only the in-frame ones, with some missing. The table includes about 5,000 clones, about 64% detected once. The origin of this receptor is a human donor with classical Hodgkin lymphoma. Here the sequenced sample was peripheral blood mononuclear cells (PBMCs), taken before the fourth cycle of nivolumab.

The DNA of the CDR3 is TGCAGTGCTAGGACCTCTTGGGGGCAGTTCTTC. It codes for CSARTSWGQFF. The chain is built from TRBV20-1 and TRBJ2-1; D remains ambiguous. Per germline, CDR1 DFQATT and CDR2 SNEGSKA (reference sequence). Trimming stripped 3 bases from V and 12 bases from J, with 12 bases between. This CDR3 spans 11 amino acids.